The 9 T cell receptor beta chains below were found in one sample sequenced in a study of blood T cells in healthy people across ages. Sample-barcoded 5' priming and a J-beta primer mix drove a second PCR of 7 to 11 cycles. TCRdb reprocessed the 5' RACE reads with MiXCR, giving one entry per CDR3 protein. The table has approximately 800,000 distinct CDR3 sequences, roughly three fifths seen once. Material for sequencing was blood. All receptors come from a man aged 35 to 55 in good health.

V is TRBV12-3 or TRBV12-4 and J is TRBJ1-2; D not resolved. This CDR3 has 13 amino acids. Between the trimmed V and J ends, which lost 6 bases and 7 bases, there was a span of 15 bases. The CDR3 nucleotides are TGTGCCAGCAGCCCAAGGCAAATGGGTGGCTACACCTTC. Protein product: CASSPRQMGGYTF.

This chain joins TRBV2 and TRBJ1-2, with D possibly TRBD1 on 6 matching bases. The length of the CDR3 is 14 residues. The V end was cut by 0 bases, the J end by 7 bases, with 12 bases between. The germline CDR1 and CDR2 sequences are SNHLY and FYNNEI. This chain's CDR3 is CASSEALQGFGYTF. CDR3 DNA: TGTGCCAGCAGTGAAGCGCTTCAGGGGTTTGGCTACACCTTC.

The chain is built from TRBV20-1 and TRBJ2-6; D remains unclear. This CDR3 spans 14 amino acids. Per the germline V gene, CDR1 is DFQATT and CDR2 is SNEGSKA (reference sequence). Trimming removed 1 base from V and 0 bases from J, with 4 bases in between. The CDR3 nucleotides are TGCAGTGCTAGAGGCAACTCTGGGGCCAACGTCCTGACTTTC. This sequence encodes CSARGNSGANVLTF.

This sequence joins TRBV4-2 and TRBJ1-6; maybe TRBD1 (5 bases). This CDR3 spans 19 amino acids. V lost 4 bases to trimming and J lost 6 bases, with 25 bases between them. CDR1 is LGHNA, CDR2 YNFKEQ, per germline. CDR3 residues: CASSPSRVRVGGFNSPLHF. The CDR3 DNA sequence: TGTGCCAGCAGCCCAAGCAGGGTTCGGGTTGGGGGATTTAATTCACCCCTCCACTTT.

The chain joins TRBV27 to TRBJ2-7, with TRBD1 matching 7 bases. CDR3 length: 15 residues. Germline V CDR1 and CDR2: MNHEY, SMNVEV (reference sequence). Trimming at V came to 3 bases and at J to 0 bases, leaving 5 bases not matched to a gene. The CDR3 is CASSFTGVDSYEQYF. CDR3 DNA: TGTGCCAGCAGTTTTACAGGGGTGGACTCCTACGAGCAGTACTTC.

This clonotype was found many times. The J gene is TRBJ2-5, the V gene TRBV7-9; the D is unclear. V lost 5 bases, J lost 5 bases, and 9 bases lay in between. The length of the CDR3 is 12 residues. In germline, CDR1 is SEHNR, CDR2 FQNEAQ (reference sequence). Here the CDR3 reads CASSRPPETQYF. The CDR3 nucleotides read TGTGCCAGCAGCCGACCCCCGGAGACCCAGTACTTC.

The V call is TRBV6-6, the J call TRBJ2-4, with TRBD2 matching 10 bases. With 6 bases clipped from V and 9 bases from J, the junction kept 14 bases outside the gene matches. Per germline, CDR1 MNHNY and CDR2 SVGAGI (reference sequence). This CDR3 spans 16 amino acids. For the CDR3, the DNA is TGTGCCAGCAGGCCTCCCGGGACTAGCGCGCCTGGCATTCAGTACTTC. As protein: CASRPPGTSAPGIQYF.

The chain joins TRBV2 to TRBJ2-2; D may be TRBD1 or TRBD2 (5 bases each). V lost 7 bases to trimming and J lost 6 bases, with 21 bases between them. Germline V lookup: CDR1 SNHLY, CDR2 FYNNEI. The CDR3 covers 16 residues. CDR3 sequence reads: CASTAGTPTDPGELFF. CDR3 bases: TGTGCCAGCACCGCCGGGACGCCTACCGACCCCGGGGAGCTGTTTTTT.

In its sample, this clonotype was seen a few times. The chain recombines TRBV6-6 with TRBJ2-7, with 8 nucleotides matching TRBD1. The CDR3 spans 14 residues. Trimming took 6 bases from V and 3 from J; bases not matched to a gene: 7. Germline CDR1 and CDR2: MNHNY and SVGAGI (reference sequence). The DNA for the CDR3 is TGTGCCAGCAGGCGACAGGGGTGGCACTACGAGCAGTACTTC. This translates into CASRRQGWHYEQYF.